This TCR beta chain was observed in a study of blood T cell repertoires in COVID-19. Looking at the study overall: Both acute and convalescent COVID-19 samples were obtained from the United States, Italy and Spain. Sample material is recorded as cDNA or gDNA derived from T cells, B-cell-depleted T cells, or PBMCs.

Germline trimming cut 6 bases from V and 2 bases from J; bases unmatched to any gene: 4. Germline CDR1 is SNHLY and CDR2 is FYNNEI. CDR3 length: 15 amino acids. Authors' analysis steps: The assay estimated nucleated cells by amplifying reference gene primers. TCRdb keeps only in-frame clones here, not all; method: immunoSEQ multiplex PCR. The DNA gave D and trimming, while V, J and clone size come from that table. The table has just under 30,000 clones, approximately 80% seen once. The sample consisted of peripheral blood. This sequence joins TRBV2 and TRBJ2-2; 9 bases agree with TRBD1. The TCR was taken from a woman aged 70 to 79 with acute or convalescent COVID-19. This CDR3 is CASRRDRENTGELFF. CDR3 DNA: TGTGCCAGCAGAAGGGACAGGGAAAACACCGGGGAGCTGTTTTTT.